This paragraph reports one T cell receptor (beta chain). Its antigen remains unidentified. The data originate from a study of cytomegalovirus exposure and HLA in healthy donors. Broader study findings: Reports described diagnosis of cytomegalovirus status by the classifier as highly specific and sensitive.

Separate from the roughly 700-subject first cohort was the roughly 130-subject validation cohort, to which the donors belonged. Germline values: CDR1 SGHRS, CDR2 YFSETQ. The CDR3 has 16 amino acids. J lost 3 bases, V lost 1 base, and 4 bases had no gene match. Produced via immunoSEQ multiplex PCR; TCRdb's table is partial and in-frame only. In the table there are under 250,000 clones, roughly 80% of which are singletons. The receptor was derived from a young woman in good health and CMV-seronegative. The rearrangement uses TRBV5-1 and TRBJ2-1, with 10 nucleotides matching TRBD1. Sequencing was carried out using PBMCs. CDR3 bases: TGCGCCAGCAGCTTGAGCGGGACAGGGGACTACAATGAGCAGTTCTTC. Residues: CASSLSGTGDYNEQFF.